These 11 T cell receptor beta chains came from one sample sequenced in a study of PD-1 blockade in classical Hodgkin lymphoma (dated by TCRdb to 2020 to 2022). Receptor amplification or capture employed the immunoSEQ multiplex PCR assay. TCRdb stores this immuneACCESS table with in-frame sequences only. Part of the clones is absent; in the studies checked, under half of the shortfall reflects unresolved V genes, and no reason is known for the rest. Present in this sample are some 90,000 clones, 75% to 85% of which were seen just once. Clones ranked in the top ten supply over 15% of the sample. The time point tag for this specimen amounts to: cycle 4 day 1 (C4D1), after 5 to 7 weeks of nivolumab. Relapse after autologous stem cell transplantation had occurred in all trial patients, and cohorts A, B and C were distinguished by prior brentuximab vedotin exposure. Sequenced material: peripheral blood mononuclear cells (PBMCs), taken before the fourth cycle of nivolumab. The source of these receptors is a human donor with classical Hodgkin lymphoma.

The genes are TRBV27 and TRBJ2-1, with 11 bases aligning to TRBD1. Germline V gives CDR1 MNHEY, CDR2 SMNVEV (reference sequence). The ends lost 6 bases at V and 8 bases at J; junction bases unmatched: 9. This CDR3 has 15 amino acids. CDR3 coding DNA: TGTGCCAGCAGCCGCGGGACAGGGGGTTTCGATGAGCAGTTCTTC. This codes for CASSRGTGGFDEQFF.

The chain is built from TRBV13 and TRBJ2-2; TRBD1 agrees at 7 bases. CDR3 length equals 13 residues. Trimming cost V 5 bases and J 4 bases; bases outside gene matches: 1. Germline CDR1 reads PRHDT; CDR2 reads FYEKMQ (reference sequence). The CDR3: CASSGDSTGELFF. The CDR3 coding sequence is TGTGCCAGCAGCGGGGACAGCACCGGGGAGCTGTTTTTT.

The rearrangement uses TRBV19 and TRBJ2-7, with 14 bases aligning to TRBD2. Germline V gene lookup returns CDR1 LNHDA and CDR2 SQIVND (reference sequence). V trimming: 3 bases; J trimming: 2 bases; junction bases outside the gene matches: 9. The CDR3 is made up of 18 amino acids. CDR3 nucleotides: TGTGCCAGTAGTATGGATATGGCGGGACTAGCGGGGGCCTACGAGCAGTACTTC. This gives the protein CASSMDMAGLAGAYEQYF.

The chain joins TRBV30 to TRBJ1-2; TRBD1 might be the D (5 bases). Trimming removed 1 base from V and 5 bases from J, with 8 bases in between. The CDR3 contains 12 residues. The germline V gene has CDR1 GTSNPN and CDR2 SVGIG (reference sequence). The CDR3 DNA is TGTGCCTGGAGTGGCGGGGGATATGGCTACACCTTC. It is translated as CAWSGGGYGYTF.

The sample holds one count of this clone. The rearrangement joins TRBV19 to TRBJ2-1; the match to TRBD2 covers 15 bases. Per the germline V gene, CDR1 is LNHDA and CDR2 is SQIVND (reference sequence). V lost 5 bases to trimming and J lost 10 bases; unmatched junction nucleotides: 12. The length of the CDR3 is 17 residues. CDR3 loop: CASSPRRTSGRAEEQFF. The CDR3 coding sequence is TGTGCCAGTAGTCCCCGACGGACTAGCGGGAGGGCAGAGGAGCAGTTCTTC.

The chain couples TRBV5-1 to TRBJ1-2; TRBD1 might be the D (5 bases). V was pared by 0 bases and J by 2 bases, with 5 bases between. Looked up from germline, CDR1 is SGHRS and CDR2 is YFSETQ. CDR3 length: 13 residues. Written as DNA, the CDR3 is TGCGCCAGCAGCTTGGGGGGGAACTATGGCTACACCTTC. Its protein is CASSLGGNYGYTF.

The CDR3 DNA sequence: TGTGCCAGCAGACCCGGGACAGGGTACACTGAAGCTTTCTTT. Encoded protein: CASRPGTGYTEAFF. The chain couples TRBV27 to TRBJ1-1; 9 bases agree with TRBD1. V dropped 6 bases and J dropped 3; count of bases not matched to a gene: 5. Germline loops: CDR1 MNHEY, CDR2 SMNVEV (reference sequence). The CDR3 length is 14 residues.

The genes are TRBV6-5 and TRBJ2-5, with D possibly matching TRBD1 (5 bases). The germline V and J ends were trimmed by 4 bases and 3 bases, with 9 bases remaining between them. The CDR3 totals 13 residues. Per the germline V gene, CDR1 is MNHEY and CDR2 is SVGAGI. The CDR3 nucleotides are TGTGCCAGCAGTTCAGGGCTAAAAGAGACCCAGTACTTC. It yields the protein CASSSGLKETQYF.

The rearrangement links TRBV29-1 to TRBJ2-1; D possibly uses TRBD1 or TRBD2 (5 bases each). The CDR3 has 13 residues. Germline lookup yields CDR1 SQVTM and CDR2 ANQGSEA. V lost 7 bases, J lost 9 bases, and 19 bases lay in between. In DNA, the CDR3 is TGCAGCGGCGAGTTGGGGGTCGGAGGTGAGCAGTTCTTC. Its translation: CSGELGVGGEQFF.

This chain links TRBV5-1 with TRBJ2-2, with TRBD2 matching over 12 bases. J lost 0 bases, V lost 0 bases, and 6 bases had no gene match. The V gene's germline CDR1 is SGHRS and CDR2 YFSETQ. The CDR3 covers 19 residues. The CDR3 loop reads CASSLGTSGTAANTGELFF. The CDR3 region has the DNA TGCGCCAGCAGCTTGGGGACTAGCGGGACCGCCGCGAACACCGGGGAGCTGTTTTTT.

The chain uses TRBV28 and TRBJ1-4, with D maybe TRBD1 (5 bases). The CDR3 sequence is 16 residues long. The germline V gene has CDR1 MDHEN and CDR2 SYDVKM. Trimming removed 2 bases at V and 7 bases at J, with 17 bases between. CDR3 loop: CASSLPPGVGVEKLFF. The DNA of the CDR3 is TGTGCCAGCAGTTTACCCCCGGGGGTAGGGGTTGAAAAACTGTTTTTT.